One sample yielded the 9 T cell receptor beta chains listed below, sequenced in a study of siplizumab effects on memory and regulatory T cells. Data came from immunoSEQ multiplex PCR; TCRdb stores just in-frame clones and leaves some out. The table records about 26,000 clones, around 83% of them present only once. Sequencing was performed on memory CD4+ T cells sorted from blood. These receptors came from a human donor in good health.

This clone was detected a few times. The gene calls are TRBV7-2 and TRBJ1-2; D remains unclear. Trimming pared 3 bases from V and 7 bases from J, leaving 9 bases between. The CDR3 runs to 12 residues. Germline V gene lookup returns CDR1 SGHTA and CDR2 FQGNSA. This CDR3 is CASSLGDVGYTF. The DNA of the CDR3 is TGTGCCAGCAGCTTGGGAGACGTTGGCTACACCTTC. The variable domain in full, with the rest retrieved from reference TRBV7-2 and TRBJ1-2, is GAGVSQSPSNKVTEKGKDVELRCDPISGHTALYWYRQSLGQGLEFLIYFQGNSAPDKSGLPSDRFSAERTGGSVSTLTIQRTQQEDSAVYLCASSLGDVGYTFGSGTRLTVV.

This chain links TRBV4-3 with TRBJ2-1; TRBD2 aligns across 9 bases. Germline values: CDR1 LGHNA, CDR2 YSLEER. The CDR3 spans 17 residues. The ends lost 0 bases at V and 4 bases at J; junction bases unmatched: 7. This CDR3 is CASSQDRTSENYNEQFF. The DNA of the CDR3 is TGCGCCAGCAGCCAAGATCGGACTAGCGAGAATTACAATGAGCAGTTCTTC.

The genes are TRBV7-3 and TRBJ2-5; TRBD2 matches at 15 bases. Germline CDR1 and CDR2: SGHTA and FQGTGA. The CDR3 consists of 16 residues. V trimming: 5 bases; J trimming: 4 bases; junction bases outside the gene matches: 5. CDR3 protein: CASSPKGLAGGETQYF. For the CDR3, the DNA is TGTGCCAGCAGCCCGAAGGGACTAGCGGGAGGAGAGACCCAGTACTTC. Using reference TRBV7-3 and TRBJ2-5 for the parts outside the CDR3, the full variable domain is GAGVSQTPSNKVTEKGKYVELRCDPISGHTALYWYRQSLGQGPEFLIYFQGTGAADDSGLPNDRFFAVRPEGSVSTLKIQRTERGDSAVYLCASSPKGLAGGETQYFGPGTRLLVL.

The rearrangement links TRBV29-1 to TRBJ2-3, with 7 bases identical to TRBD1. Trimming took 2 bases from V and 4 from J; bases not matched to a gene: 0. CDR1 and CDR2 from the germline V gene are SQVTM and ANQGSEA. This CDR3 contains 12 residues. DNA for the CDR3: TGCAGCGTTGAACAGGGGGCAGATACGCAGTATTTT. Encoded protein: CSVEQGADTQYF.

The V call is TRBV15, the J call TRBJ1-5; no clear D. V was clipped by 2 bases and J by 4 bases, with 12 bases between them. The CDR3 totals 15 residues. CDR1 is LNHNV and CDR2 is YYDKDF in the germline V gene (reference sequence). CDR3 sequence reads: CATSRSGSQNQPQHF. The CDR3 nucleotides are TGTGCCACCAGCAGATCGGGGTCACAGAATCAGCCCCAGCATTTT.

This chain uses TRBV7-2 with TRBJ2-2; no reliable D call. CDR1 is SGHTA and CDR2 is FQGNSA in the germline V gene. V lost 3 bases, J lost 9 bases, and 8 bases lay in between. The length of the CDR3 is 12 residues. The CDR3 nucleotides are TGTGCCAGCAGCTTTCTACGGAGGGAGCTGTTTTTT. Translated, it gives CASSFLRRELFF.

This clone was detected only a few times. The junction shows a germline mismatch at one end, possibly a read error. V usage is TRBV10-3 and J usage is TRBJ1-2; 10 bases map to TRBD1. The CDR3 is 13 residues long. Per the germline V gene, CDR1 is ENHRY and CDR2 is SYGVKD. CDR3: CAVRQGADYGYTF. The CDR3 DNA reads as TGTGCCGTCAGACAGGGGGCAGACTATGGCTACACCTTC.

The chain employs TRBV18 and TRBJ2-7, with 9 bases that match TRBD1. The CDR3 loop spans 15 amino acids. Germline V gives CDR1 KGHSH, CDR2 LQKENI. After removal of 2 bases from V and 3 bases from J, the junction contained 5 bases not matched to a gene. DNA of the CDR3: TGTGCCAGCTCACCAGGGTCGGGACAGGGCTACGAGCAGTACTTC. Translating it yields CASSPGSGQGYEQYF.

This chain links TRBV5-1 with TRBJ2-7; 7 bases agree with TRBD1. The trim removed 4 bases at V and 4 bases at J, leaving 11 bases unmatched. CDR1 SGHRS and CDR2 YFSETQ come from the germline V gene. The CDR3 is 15 amino acids. This CDR3 is CASSHIQGEGYEQYF. DNA of the CDR3: TGCGCCAGCAGCCACATTCAGGGGGAAGGGTACGAGCAGTACTTC.